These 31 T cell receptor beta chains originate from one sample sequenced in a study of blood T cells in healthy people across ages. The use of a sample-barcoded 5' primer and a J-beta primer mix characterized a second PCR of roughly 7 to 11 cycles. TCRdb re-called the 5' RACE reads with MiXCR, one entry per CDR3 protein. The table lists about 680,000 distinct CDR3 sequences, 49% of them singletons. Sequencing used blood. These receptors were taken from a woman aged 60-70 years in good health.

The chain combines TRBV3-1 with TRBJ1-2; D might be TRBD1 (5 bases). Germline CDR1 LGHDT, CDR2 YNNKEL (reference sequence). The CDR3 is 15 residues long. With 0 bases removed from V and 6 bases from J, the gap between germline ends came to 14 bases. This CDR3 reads CASSQDAGRSNGYTF. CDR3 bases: TGTGCCAGCAGCCAAGACGCGGGACGGTCCAATGGCTACACCTTC.

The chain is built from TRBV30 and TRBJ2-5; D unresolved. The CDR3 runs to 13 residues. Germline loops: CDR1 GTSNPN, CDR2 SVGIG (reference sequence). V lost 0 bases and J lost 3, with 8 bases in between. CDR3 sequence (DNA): TGTGCCTGGAGTGTAAGGGTAAAAGAGACCCAGTACTTC. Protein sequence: CAWSVRVKETQYF.

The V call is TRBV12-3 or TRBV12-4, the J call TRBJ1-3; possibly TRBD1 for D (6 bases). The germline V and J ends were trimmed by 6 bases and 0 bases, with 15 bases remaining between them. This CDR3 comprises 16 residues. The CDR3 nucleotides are TGTGCCAGCAGGAGTTTCGGACAGAGCTCTGGAAACACCATATATTTT. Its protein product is CASRSFGQSSGNTIYF.

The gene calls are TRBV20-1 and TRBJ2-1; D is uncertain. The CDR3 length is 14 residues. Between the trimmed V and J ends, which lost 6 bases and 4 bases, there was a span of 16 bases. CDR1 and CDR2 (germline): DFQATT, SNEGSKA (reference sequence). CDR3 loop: CSATESGFYNEQFF. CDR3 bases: TGCAGTGCAACAGAATCGGGCTTTTACAATGAGCAGTTCTTC.

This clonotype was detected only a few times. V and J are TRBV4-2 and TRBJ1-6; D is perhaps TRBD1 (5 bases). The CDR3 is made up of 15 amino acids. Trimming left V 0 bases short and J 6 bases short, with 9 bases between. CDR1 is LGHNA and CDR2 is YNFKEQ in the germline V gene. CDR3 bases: TGTGCCAGCAGCCAAGAGGACACACTTAATTCACCCCTCCACTTT. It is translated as CASSQEDTLNSPLHF.

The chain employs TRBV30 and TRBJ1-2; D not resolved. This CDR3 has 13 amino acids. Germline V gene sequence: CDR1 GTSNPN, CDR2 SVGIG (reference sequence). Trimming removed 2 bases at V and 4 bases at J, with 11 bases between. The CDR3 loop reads CAWSLGLGYGYTF. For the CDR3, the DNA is TGTGCCTGGAGTTTAGGCCTTGGCTATGGCTACACCTTC.

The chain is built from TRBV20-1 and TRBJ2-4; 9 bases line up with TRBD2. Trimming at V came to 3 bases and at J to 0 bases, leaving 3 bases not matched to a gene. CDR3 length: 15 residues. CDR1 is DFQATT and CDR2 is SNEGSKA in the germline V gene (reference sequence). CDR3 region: CSARTSGLAKNIQYF. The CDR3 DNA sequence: TGCAGTGCTAGGACTAGCGGACTAGCCAAAAACATTCAGTACTTC.

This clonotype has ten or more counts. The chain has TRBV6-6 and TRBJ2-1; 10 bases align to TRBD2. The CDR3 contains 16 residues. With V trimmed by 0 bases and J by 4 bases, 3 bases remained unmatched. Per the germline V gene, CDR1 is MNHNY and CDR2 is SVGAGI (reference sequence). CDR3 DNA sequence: TGTGCCAGCAGTTACTCTCTAGCGGGAGTGTACAATGAGCAGTTCTTC. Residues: CASSYSLAGVYNEQFF.

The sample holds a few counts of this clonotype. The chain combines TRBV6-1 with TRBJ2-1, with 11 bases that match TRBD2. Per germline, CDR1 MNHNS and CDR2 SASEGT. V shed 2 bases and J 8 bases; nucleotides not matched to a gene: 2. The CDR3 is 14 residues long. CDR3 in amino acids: CASSETSGSYEQFF. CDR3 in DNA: TGTGCCAGCAGTGAAACTAGCGGGAGTTATGAGCAGTTCTTC.

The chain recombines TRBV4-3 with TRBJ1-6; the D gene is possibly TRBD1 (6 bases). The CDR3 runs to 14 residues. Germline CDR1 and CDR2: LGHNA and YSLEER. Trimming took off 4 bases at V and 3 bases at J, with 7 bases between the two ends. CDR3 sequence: CASSLDSYNSPLHF. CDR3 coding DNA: TGCGCCAGCAGCCTGGACAGCTATAATTCACCCCTCCACTTT.

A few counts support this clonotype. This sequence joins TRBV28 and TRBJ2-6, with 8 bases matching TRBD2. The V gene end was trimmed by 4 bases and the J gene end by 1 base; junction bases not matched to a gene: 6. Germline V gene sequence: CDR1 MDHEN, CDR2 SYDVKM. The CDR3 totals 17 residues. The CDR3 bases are TGTGCCAGCAGTTCTAGCGGGCGGTGGTCTGGGGCCAACGTCCTGACTTTC. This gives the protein CASSSSGRWSGANVLTF.

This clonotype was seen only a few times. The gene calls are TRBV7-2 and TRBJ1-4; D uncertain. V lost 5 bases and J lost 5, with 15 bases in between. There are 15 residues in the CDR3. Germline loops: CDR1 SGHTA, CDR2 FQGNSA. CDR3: CASSQMGSGNEKLFF. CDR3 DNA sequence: TGTGCCAGCAGCCAAATGGGTTCGGGAAATGAAAAACTGTTTTTT. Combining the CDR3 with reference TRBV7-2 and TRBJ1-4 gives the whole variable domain GAGVSQSPSNKVTEKGKDVELRCDPISGHTALYWYRQSLGQGLEFLIYFQGNSAPDKSGLPSDRFSAERTGGSVSTLTIQRTQQEDSAVYLCASSQMGSGNEKLFFGSGTQLSVL.

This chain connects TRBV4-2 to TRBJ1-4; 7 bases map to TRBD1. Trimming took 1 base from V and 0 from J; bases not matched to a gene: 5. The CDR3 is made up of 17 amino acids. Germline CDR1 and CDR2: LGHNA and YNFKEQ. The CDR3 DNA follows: TGTGCCAGCAGCCAAGGAACCGACAGGGCAACTAATGAAAAACTGTTTTTT. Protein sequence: CASSQGTDRATNEKLFF.

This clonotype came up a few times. CDR3 residues: CASSLSVGSYEQYF. The CDR3 DNA reads TGTGCCAGCAGCTTATCCGTCGGGTCCTACGAGCAGTACTTC. V usage is TRBV12-3 or TRBV12-4 and J usage is TRBJ2-7; no reliable D call. Between the trimmed V and J ends, which lost 6 bases and 1 base, there was a span of 13 bases. The CDR3 is made up of 14 amino acids.

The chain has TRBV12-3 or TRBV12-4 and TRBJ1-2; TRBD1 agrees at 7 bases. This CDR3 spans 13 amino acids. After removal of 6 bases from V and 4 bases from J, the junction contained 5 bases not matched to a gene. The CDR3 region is CASSRGQPYGYTF. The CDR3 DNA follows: TGTGCCAGCAGCAGGGGACAGCCCTATGGCTACACCTTC.

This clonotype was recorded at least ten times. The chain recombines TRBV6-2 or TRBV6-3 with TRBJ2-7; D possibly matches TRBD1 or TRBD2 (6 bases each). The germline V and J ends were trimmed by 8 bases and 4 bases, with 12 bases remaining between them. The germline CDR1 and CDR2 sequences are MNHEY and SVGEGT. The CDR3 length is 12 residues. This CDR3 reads CASSRRGYEQYF. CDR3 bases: TGTGCCAGCTCCCGGAGGGGGTACGAGCAGTACTTC.

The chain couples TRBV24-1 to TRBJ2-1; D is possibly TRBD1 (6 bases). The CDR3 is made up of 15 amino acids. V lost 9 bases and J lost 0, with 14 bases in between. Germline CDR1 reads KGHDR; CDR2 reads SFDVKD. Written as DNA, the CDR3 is TGTGCCACCGCAGGGGTCCAAAGCTCCTACAATGAGCAGTTCTTC. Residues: CATAGVQSSYNEQFF.

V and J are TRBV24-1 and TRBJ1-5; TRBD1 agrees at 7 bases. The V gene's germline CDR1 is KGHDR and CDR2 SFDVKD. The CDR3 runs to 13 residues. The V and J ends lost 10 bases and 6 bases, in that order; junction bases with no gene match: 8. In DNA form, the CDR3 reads TGTGCCACGAGCGACAGGGTGGCTCAGCCCCAGCATTTT. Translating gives CATSDRVAQPQHF.

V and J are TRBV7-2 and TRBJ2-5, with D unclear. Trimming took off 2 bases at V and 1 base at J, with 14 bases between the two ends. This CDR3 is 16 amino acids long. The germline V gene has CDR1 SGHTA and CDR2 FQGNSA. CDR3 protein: CASSLNVGSSQETQYF. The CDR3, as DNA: TGTGCCAGCAGCTTAAATGTGGGAAGTTCCCAAGAGACCCAGTACTTC.

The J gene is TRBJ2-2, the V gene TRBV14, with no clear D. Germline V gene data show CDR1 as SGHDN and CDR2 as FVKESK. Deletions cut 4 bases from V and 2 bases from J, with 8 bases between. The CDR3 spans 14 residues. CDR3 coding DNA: TGTGCCAGCAGCCGGTTTGTAAACACCGGGGAGCTGTTTTTT. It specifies CASSRFVNTGELFF. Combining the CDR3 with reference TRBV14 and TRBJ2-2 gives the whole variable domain EAGVTQFPSHSVIEKGQTVTLRCDPISGHDNLYWYRRVMGKEIKFLLHFVKESKQDESGMPNNRFLAERTGGTYSTLKVQPAELEDSGVYFCASSRFVNTGELFFGEGSRLTVL.

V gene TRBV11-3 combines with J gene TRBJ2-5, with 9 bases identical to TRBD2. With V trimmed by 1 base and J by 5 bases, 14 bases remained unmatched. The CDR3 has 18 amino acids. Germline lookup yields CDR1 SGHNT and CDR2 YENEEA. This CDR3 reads CASSLGGLAWEEDETQYF. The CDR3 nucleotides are TGTGCCAGCAGCTTAGGGGGACTAGCCTGGGAGGAAGACGAGACCCAGTACTTC.

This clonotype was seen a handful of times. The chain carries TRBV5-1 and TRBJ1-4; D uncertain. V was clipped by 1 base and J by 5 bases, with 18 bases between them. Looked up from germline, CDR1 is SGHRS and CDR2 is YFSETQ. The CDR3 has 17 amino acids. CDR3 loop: CASSLQGSQIPNEKLFF. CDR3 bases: TGCGCCAGCAGCTTGCAAGGGAGTCAAATACCAAATGAAAAACTGTTTTTT.

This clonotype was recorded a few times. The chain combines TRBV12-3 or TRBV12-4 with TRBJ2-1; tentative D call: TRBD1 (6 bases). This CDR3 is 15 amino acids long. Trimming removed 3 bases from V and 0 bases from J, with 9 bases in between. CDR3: CASSLSQGSYNEQFF. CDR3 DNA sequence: TGTGCCAGCAGTTTGTCACAGGGCTCCTACAATGAGCAGTTCTTC.

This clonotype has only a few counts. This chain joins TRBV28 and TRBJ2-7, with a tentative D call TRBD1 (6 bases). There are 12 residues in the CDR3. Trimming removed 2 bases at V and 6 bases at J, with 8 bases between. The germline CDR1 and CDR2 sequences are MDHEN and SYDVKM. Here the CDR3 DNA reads TGTGCCAGCAGTTTAGCAGGGGTCGAGCAGTACTTC. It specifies CASSLAGVEQYF.

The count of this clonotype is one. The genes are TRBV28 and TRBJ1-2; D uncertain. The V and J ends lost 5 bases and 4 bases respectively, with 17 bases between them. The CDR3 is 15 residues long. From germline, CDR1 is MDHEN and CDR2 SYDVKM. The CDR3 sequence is CASSPVDRGSYGYTF. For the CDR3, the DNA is TGTGCCAGCAGTCCTGTGGATCGGGGATCCTATGGCTACACCTTC.

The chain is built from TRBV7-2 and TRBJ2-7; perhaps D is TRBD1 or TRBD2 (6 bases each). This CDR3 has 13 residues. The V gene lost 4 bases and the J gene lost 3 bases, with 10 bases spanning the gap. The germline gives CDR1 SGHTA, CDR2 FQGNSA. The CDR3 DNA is TGTGCCAGCAGCTACAGGGACTTCTACGAGCAGTACTTC. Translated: CASSYRDFYEQYF. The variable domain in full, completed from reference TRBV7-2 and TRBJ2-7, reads GAGVSQSPSNKVTEKGKDVELRCDPISGHTALYWYRQSLGQGLEFLIYFQGNSAPDKSGLPSDRFSAERTGGSVSTLTIQRTQQEDSAVYLCASSYRDFYEQYFGPGTRLTVT.

CDR3 coding DNA: TGTGCCAGCAGTACGGGGGGGACTGGGGCCAACGTCCTGACTTTC. Translated, it gives CASSTGGTGANVLTF. This sequence joins TRBV28 and TRBJ2-6; 8 nucleotides match TRBD2. The CDR3 extends over 15 amino acids. Germline CDR1 and CDR2: MDHEN and SYDVKM. V lost 5 bases to trimming and J lost 2 bases; unmatched junction nucleotides: 2. Using reference TRBV28 and TRBJ2-6 for the parts outside the CDR3, the full variable domain is DVKVTQSSRYLVKRTGEKVFLECVQDMDHENMFWYRQDPGLGLRLIYFSYDVKMKEKGDIPEGYSVSREKKERFSLILESASTNQTSMYLCASSTGGTGANVLTFGAGSRLTVL.

The CDR3 loop reads CASSLGTGGFDEQFF. The CDR3 region has the DNA TGTGCCAGCAGCTTGGGGACAGGGGGATTCGATGAGCAGTTCTTC. The rearrangement joins TRBV5-6 to TRBJ2-1; 10 bases agree with TRBD1. The junction had 5 bases not matched to a gene; V was cut back by 0 bases and J by 8 bases. The CDR3 has 15 amino acids. Germline loops: CDR1 SGHDT, CDR2 YYEEEE.

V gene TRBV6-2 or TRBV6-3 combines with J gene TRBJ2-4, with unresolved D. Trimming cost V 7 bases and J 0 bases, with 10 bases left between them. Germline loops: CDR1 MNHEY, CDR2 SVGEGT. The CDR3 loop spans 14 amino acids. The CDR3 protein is CASTGWIAKNIQYF. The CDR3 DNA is TGTGCCAGCACAGGCTGGATAGCCAAAAACATTCAGTACTTC.

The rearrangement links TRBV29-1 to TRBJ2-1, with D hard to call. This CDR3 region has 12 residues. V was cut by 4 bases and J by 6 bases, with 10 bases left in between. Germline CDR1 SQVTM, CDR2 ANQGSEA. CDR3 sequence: CSVVGNCNEQFF. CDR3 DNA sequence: TGCAGCGTTGTAGGCAACTGCAATGAGCAGTTCTTC.

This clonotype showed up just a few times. CDR3 amino acids: CASRGTVSYNEQFF. In DNA, the CDR3 is TGTGCCAGCAGAGGGACTGTCTCCTACAATGAGCAGTTCTTC. This chain joins TRBV2 and TRBJ2-1, with a tentative D call TRBD2 (6 bases). CDR3 length: 14 amino acids. Germline V gene data show CDR1 as SNHLY and CDR2 as FYNNEI. Trimming shortened V by 6 bases and J by 0 bases, and 9 bases separated the two germline ends.